This paragraph covers one T cell receptor beta chain sequence. Using immunoSEQ multiplex PCR, the repertoire was profiled, and TCRdb retains in-frame clones only, with some absent. This table holds around 120,000 clones, less than 90% found once. The data originate from a study of T cell responses to AZD1222 COVID-19 vaccine. This receptor was identified in an adult in good health. The source was peripheral blood, collected on day 0 of AZD1222 vaccination.

The CDR3 sequence is CASSTRRDAANNEQFF. CDR3 nucleotides: TGTGCCAGCTCCACCAGGCGGGACGCCGCCAACAATGAGCAGTTCTTC. The rearrangement uses TRBV18 and TRBJ2-1; possibly TRBD2 for D (6 bases). The V gene lost 6 bases and the J gene lost 5 bases, with 20 bases spanning the gap. Germline CDR1 KGHSH, CDR2 LQKENI. The CDR3 extends over 16 amino acids.